The 21 T cell receptor beta chains listed next were all sequenced from one sample in a study of spatial heterogeneity in lung cancer. Study-level points and caveats: Mutation counts in tumors were tracked by counts of expanded intratumoral alpha and beta TCRs.

TCRdb reprocessed the 5' RACE reads with MiXCR, giving one entry per CDR3 protein. The sample records 15,000 to 20,000 distinct CDR3 sequences, about 6.1% being singletons. As for time point: sample taken at primary tumor resection. Their target antigens are unknown. Sample: lung tumor tissue, taken at surgery. Source of these receptors: a female donor with early-stage non-small cell lung cancer.

This clonotype qualifies as medium-sized. This beta chain is an unintended read in a library built for alpha chains; its size means little. Here the CDR3 reads CATSRDVGFGLFF. CDR3 sequence (DNA): TGTGCCACCAGCAGAGATGTGGGATTTGGGCTGTTTTTT. The rearrangement joins TRBV15 to TRBJ1-4, with D unresolved. The CDR3 contains 13 residues. The germline gives CDR1 LNHNV, CDR2 YYDKDF (reference sequence). V dropped 0 bases and J dropped 14 bases, with 13 bases sitting between them. The full variable domain, completed using reference TRBV15 and TRBJ1-4, is DAMVIQNPRYQVTQFGKPVTLSCSQTLNHNVMYWYQQKSSQAPKLLFHYYDKDFNNEADTPDNFQSRRPNTSFCFLDIRSPGLGDTAMYLCATSRDVGFGLFFGSGTQLSVL.

This clonotype was seen more than once but under ten times. Because the library targeted alpha chains, this beta chain is an off-target read whose size means little. This rearrangement joins TRBV19 to TRBJ1-5; maybe TRBD1 (6 bases). Germline loops: CDR1 LNHDA, CDR2 SQIVND (reference sequence). Deletions cut 4 bases from V and 4 bases from J, with 14 bases between. The CDR3 has 15 residues. The CDR3 sequence: CASSKGGRGNQPQHF. The CDR3 coding sequence is TGTGCCAGTAGTAAGGGGGGGCGCGGAAATCAGCCCCAGCATTTT. Complete variable domain (other parts from reference TRBV19 and TRBJ1-5): DGGITQSPKYLFRKEGQNVTLSCEQNLNHDAMYWYRQDPGQGLRLIYYSQIVNDFQKGDIAEGYSVSREKKESFPLTVTSAQKNPTAFYLCASSKGGRGNQPQHFGDGTRLSIL.

Comment on this clonotype: A library prepared for alpha chains yielded this beta chain as an off-target read; its size is of little meaning. The chain joins TRBV5-1 to TRBJ1-1; a possible D gene is TRBD1 (5 bases). The CDR3 has 14 residues. Trimming stripped 3 bases from V and 11 bases from J, with 20 bases between. Germline CDR1 reads SGHRS; CDR2 reads YFSETQ. The CDR3 bases are TGCGCCAGCAGCTGGGTGGGTCAGGGAGGTTACGCTTTCTTT. It translates to CASSWVGQGGYAFF.

In its sample, this clonotype is medium-sized. Being off target in a library aimed at alpha chains, this beta chain has a size of little meaning. The chain is built from TRBV5-1 and TRBJ2-2, with no clear D. Trimming removed 5 bases at V and 2 bases at J, with 13 bases between. CDR3 length: 15 amino acids. Germline V CDR1 and CDR2: SGHRS, YFSETQ. The CDR3: CASRLGAQNTGELFF. CDR3 bases: TGCGCCAGCAGGTTAGGAGCCCAAAACACCGGGGAGCTGTTTTTT.

By share, this clonotype ranks as medium-sized (0.01 to 0.1%). Found in a library prepared for alpha chains, this beta chain is an off-target read, and its abundance has little meaning. The chain links TRBV13 to TRBJ2-7, with D perhaps assigned TRBD1 or TRBD2 (5 bases each). Germline CDR1 and CDR2: PRHDT and FYEKMQ (reference sequence). The CDR3 totals 16 residues. Trimming cost V 2 bases and J 5 bases, with 19 bases left between them. CDR3 sequence (DNA): TGTGCCAGCAGCTTAAATGGGTTCGGGGCCTTGAACGAGCAGTACTTC. Translated: CASSLNGFGALNEQYF.

This clonotype was picked up many times. This beta chain is off target for a library built for alpha chains, so its abundance means little. The chain carries TRBV5-1 and TRBJ2-7; D gene ambiguous. The CDR3 runs to 14 residues. Trimming cost V 3 bases and J 0 bases, with 10 bases left between them. In germline, CDR1 is SGHRS, CDR2 YFSETQ. The CDR3 bases are TGCGCCAGCAGCTGGGCCGTGAGCTCCTACGAGCAGTACTTC. Its translation: CASSWAVSSYEQYF.

This clonotype was seen at least ten times. This beta chain came through as a stray read in a library set up for alpha chains, and its size says little. This chain connects TRBV6-1 to TRBJ2-3, with no clear D. Germline CDR1 reads MNHNS; CDR2 reads SASEGT. This CDR3 is built from 14 residues. Trimming shortened V by 4 bases and J by 0 bases, and 8 bases separated the two germline ends. CDR3 amino acids: CASSGLSSTDTQYF. The CDR3 DNA reads TGTGCCAGCAGTGGGCTGTCTAGCACAGATACGCAGTATTTT.

This clonotype was picked up many times. Since it is a stray read in a library aimed at alpha chains, this beta chain has a size that is not meaningful. This chain links TRBV19 with TRBJ2-2, with D maybe TRBD1 (5 bases). Germline CDR1 LNHDA, CDR2 SQIVND (reference sequence). The V end was cut by 1 base, the J end by 5 bases, with 5 bases between. The CDR3 has 13 residues. This chain's CDR3 is CASSIAGTGELFF. The CDR3 nucleotides are TGTGCCAGTAGTATAGCAGGGACCGGGGAGCTGTTTTTT.

This clonotype has at least ten counts. Little can be read into the size of this beta chain, an off-target read in a library designed for alpha chains. This chain uses TRBV5-1 with TRBJ2-5; D ambiguous. Germline CDR1 is SGHRS and CDR2 is YFSETQ. The CDR3 is 13 amino acids. V dropped 4 bases and J dropped 4 bases, with 11 bases sitting between them. The CDR3 here is CASSRDTRETQYF. The CDR3 region has the DNA TGCGCCAGCAGCCGTGACACCAGAGAGACCCAGTACTTC.

With regard to this clonotype: Found in a library prepared for alpha chains, this beta chain is an off-target read, and its abundance has little meaning. The chain combines TRBV19 with TRBJ2-5; perhaps TRBD1 as D (6 bases). Germline-derived CDR1 and CDR2 are LNHDA and SQIVND (reference sequence). The CDR3 runs to 15 residues. Trimming left V 3 bases short and J 5 bases short, with 16 bases between. The CDR3 is CASSIGDRTAETQYF. CDR3 DNA: TGTGCCAGTAGTATTGGTGACAGGACGGCTGAGACCCAGTACTTC.

This clonotype has a count of ten or more. This beta chain lies outside the target of a library built for alpha chains; its clone size means little. The chain combines TRBV2 with TRBJ1-5; D gene ambiguous. Trimming shortened V by 2 bases and J by 6 bases, and 11 bases separated the two germline ends. CDR1 is SNHLY, CDR2 FYNNEI, per germline. The CDR3 consists of 14 residues. The CDR3 loop is CASSERQASQPQHF. The CDR3 DNA is TGTGCCAGCAGTGAACGGCAGGCTAGTCAGCCCCAGCATTTT. Full variable domain (outside the CDR3, taken from reference TRBV2 and TRBJ1-5): EPEVTQTPSHQVTQMGQEVILRCVPISNHLYFYWYRQILGQKVEFLVSFYNNEISEKSEIFDDQFSVERPDGSNFTLKIRSTKLEDSAMYFCASSERQASQPQHFGDGTRLSIL.

This clonotype was recorded at least ten times. With the library built for alpha chains, this beta chain is off target and its frequency is not meaningful. The rearrangement links TRBV20-1 to TRBJ2-3; no definite D call. CDR1 and CDR2 from the germline V gene are DFQATT and SNEGSKA (reference sequence). Trimming stripped 6 bases from V and 1 base from J, with 11 bases between. The CDR3 covers 13 residues. As DNA, the CDR3 is TGCAGTGCCCGCGAGTTGGGCACAGATACGCAGTATTTT. This translates into CSARELGTDTQYF.

This clonotype was detected ten times or more. In a library made to pick up alpha chains, this beta chain is a stray read with a size that means little. The rearrangement uses TRBV7-9 and TRBJ2-3; D is unresolved. The V end was cut by 6 bases, the J end by 6 bases, with 19 bases between. Germline V CDR1 and CDR2: SEHNR, FQNEAQ (reference sequence). The CDR3 is 15 residues long. CDR3 DNA: TGTGCCAGCAGGGCCCGGCCAGAGATAGGGGATACGCAGTATTTT. This codes for CASRARPEIGDTQYF.

Note on this clonotype: The library was prepared for alpha chains; this beta chain is a stray read, so its frequency means little. The V gene is TRBV5-6, the J gene TRBJ2-7; either TRBD1 or TRBD2 may supply D (5 bases each). The CDR3 is 16 residues long. Trimming cost V 3 bases and J 3 bases, with 19 bases left between them. From germline, CDR1 is SGHDT and CDR2 YYEEEE. For the CDR3, the DNA is TGTGCCAGCAGCTGGCGGGCCCCTAAGGGACGCTACGAGCAGTACTTC. The encoded protein is CASSWRAPKGRYEQYF. The whole variable domain, remainder taken from reference TRBV5-6 and TRBJ2-7, is DAGVTQSPTHLIKTRGQQVTLRCSPKSGHDTVSWYQQALGQGPQFIFQYYEEEERQRGNFPDRFSGHQFPNYSSELNVNALLLGDSALYLCASSWRAPKGRYEQYFGPGTRLTVT.

By sample share, this clonotype is medium-sized. This beta chain was picked up by a library intended for alpha chains and is off target, so its count carries little meaning. The rearrangement links TRBV2 to TRBJ2-4, with 7 bases matching TRBD1. J gave up 0 bases and V 7 bases, and 6 bases lay outside the gene matches. The V gene's germline CDR1 is SNHLY and CDR2 FYNNEI. The CDR3 totals 15 residues. This CDR3 reads CASTDRTLAKNIQYF. CDR3 in DNA: TGTGCCAGCACGGACAGGACGCTAGCCAAAAACATTCAGTACTTC.

This clonotype was seen more than once but under ten times. A library made for alpha chains picked up this beta chain off target, so its size means little. CDR3 in amino acids: CASSDVTGKVVDTQYF. Written as DNA, the CDR3 is TGTGCCAGCAGTGATGTGACAGGGAAGGTGGTAGATACGCAGTATTTT. The chain carries TRBV25-1 and TRBJ2-3; the match to TRBD1 covers 7 bases. Looked up from germline, CDR1 is MGHDK and CDR2 is SYGVNS. This CDR3 is built from 16 residues. J lost 5 bases, V lost 3 bases, and 11 bases had no gene match.

This clonotype was seen ten or more times. Because this beta chain is a stray read in a library intended to capture alpha chains, its abundance should not be given much weight. The chain uses TRBV7-9 and TRBJ1-4, with 7 nucleotides matching TRBD1. V trimming: 5 bases; J trimming: 8 bases; junction bases outside the gene matches: 8. The CDR3 loop spans 14 amino acids. Germline V lookup: CDR1 SEHNR, CDR2 FQNEAQ (reference sequence). This chain's CDR3 is CASSRTGEWEKLFF. CDR3 nucleotides: TGTGCCAGCAGCCGGACAGGAGAATGGGAAAAACTGTTTTTT.

This clonotype showed up many times. This beta chain appears as a stray read in a library generated for alpha chains; its size is not informative. The V gene is TRBV7-9, the J gene TRBJ1-1; possible D gene TRBD1, 5 bases. Trimming took 2 bases from V and 3 from J, leaving 16 bases between them. CDR1 is SEHNR and CDR2 is FQNEAQ in the germline V gene (reference sequence). The CDR3 spans 16 residues. The CDR3 DNA sequence: TGTGCCAGCAGCTTAACCGGCGGGGGAGGGCACACTGAAGCTTTCTTT. It yields the protein CASSLTGGGGHTEAFF.

This clonotype was counted only a few times. This beta chain turned up in a library designed for alpha chains; as an off-target read, its abundance says little. The V call is TRBV12-3 or TRBV12-4, the J call TRBJ2-4; no reliable D call. The CDR3 length is 14 residues. V gave up 1 base and J gave up 0 bases, with 4 bases separating them. CDR3 region: CASSLGLAKNIQYF. Here the CDR3 DNA reads TGTGCCAGCAGTTTAGGGTTAGCCAAAAACATTCAGTACTTC.

This clonotype was seen at least ten times. Because this beta chain is a stray read in a library intended to capture alpha chains, its abundance should not be given much weight. The chain has TRBV7-2 and TRBJ1-4; the D is unclear. The V gene's germline CDR1 is SGHTA and CDR2 FQGNSA. The CDR3 consists of 15 residues. V lost 1 base, J lost 0 bases, and 6 bases lay in between. The CDR3 coding sequence is TGTGCCAGCAGCTTAGTAGGGACAACTAATGAAAAACTGTTTTTT. It is translated as CASSLVGTTNEKLFF.

This clonotype was found a few times. Because this beta chain is a stray read in a library intended to capture alpha chains, its abundance should not be given much weight. This chain uses TRBV11-2 with TRBJ2-1, with 11 bases matching TRBD2. CDR1 is SGHAT and CDR2 is FQNNGV in the germline V gene. V was clipped by 1 base and J by 7 bases; unmatched bases: 9. The CDR3 sequence is 17 residues long. DNA of the CDR3: TGTGCCAGCAGCTTAGGAAAAATGACTAGCGGGATGAATGAGCAGTTCTTC. Its translation: CASSLGKMTSGMNEQFF.